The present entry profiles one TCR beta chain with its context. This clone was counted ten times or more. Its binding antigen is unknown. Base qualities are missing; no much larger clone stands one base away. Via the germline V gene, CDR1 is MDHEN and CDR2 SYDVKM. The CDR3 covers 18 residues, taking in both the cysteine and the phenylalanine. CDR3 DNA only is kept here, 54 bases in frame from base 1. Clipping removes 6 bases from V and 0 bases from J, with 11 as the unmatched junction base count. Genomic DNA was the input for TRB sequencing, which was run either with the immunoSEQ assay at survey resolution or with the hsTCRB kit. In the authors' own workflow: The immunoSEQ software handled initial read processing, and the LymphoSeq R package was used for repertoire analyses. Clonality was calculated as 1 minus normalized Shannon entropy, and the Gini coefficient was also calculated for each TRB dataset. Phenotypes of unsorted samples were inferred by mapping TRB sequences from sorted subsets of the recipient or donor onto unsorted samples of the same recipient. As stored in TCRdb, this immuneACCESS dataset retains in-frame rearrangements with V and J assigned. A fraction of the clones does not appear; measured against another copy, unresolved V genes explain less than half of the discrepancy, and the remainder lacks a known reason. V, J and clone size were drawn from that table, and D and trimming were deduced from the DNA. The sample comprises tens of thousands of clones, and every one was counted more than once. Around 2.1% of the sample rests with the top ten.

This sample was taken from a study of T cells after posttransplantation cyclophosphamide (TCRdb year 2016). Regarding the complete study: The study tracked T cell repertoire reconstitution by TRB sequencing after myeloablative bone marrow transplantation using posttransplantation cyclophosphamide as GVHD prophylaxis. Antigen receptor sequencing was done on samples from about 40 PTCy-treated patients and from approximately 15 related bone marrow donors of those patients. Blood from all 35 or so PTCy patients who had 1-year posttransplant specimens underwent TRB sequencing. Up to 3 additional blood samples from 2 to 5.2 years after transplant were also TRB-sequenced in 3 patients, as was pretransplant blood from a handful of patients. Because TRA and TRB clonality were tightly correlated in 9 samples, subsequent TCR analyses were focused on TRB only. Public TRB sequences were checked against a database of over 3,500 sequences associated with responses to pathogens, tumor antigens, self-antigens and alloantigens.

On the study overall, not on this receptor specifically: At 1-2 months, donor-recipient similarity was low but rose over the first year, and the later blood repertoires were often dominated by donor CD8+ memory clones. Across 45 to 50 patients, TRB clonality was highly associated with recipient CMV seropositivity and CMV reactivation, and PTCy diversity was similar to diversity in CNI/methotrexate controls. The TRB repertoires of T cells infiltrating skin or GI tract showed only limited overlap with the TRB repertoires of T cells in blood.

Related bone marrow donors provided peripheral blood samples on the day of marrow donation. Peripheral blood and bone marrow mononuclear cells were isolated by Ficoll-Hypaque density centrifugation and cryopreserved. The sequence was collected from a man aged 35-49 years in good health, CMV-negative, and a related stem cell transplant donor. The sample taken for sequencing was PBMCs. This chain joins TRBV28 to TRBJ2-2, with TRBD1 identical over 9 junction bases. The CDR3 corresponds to CASRGSSGQGTNTGELFF. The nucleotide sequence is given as TGTGCCAGCAGGGGAAGTTCGGGACAGGGCACGAACACCGGGGAGCTGTTTTTT.